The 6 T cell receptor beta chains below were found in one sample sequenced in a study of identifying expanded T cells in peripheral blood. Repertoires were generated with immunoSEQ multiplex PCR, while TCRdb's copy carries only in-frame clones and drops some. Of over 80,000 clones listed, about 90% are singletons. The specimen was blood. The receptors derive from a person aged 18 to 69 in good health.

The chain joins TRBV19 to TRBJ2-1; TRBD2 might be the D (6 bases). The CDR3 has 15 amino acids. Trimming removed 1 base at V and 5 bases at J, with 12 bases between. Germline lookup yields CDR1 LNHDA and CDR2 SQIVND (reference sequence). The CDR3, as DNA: TGTGCCAGTAGTATAGTGGGGGGTAGTGACAATGAGCAGTTCTTC. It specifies CASSIVGGSDNEQFF.

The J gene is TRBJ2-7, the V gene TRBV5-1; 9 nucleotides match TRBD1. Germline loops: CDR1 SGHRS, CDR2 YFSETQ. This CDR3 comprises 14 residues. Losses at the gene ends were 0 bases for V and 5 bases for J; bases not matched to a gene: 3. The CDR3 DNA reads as TGCGCCAGCAGCTTGGAACAGGGGGCTAACGAGCAGTACTTC. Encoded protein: CASSLEQGANEQYF.

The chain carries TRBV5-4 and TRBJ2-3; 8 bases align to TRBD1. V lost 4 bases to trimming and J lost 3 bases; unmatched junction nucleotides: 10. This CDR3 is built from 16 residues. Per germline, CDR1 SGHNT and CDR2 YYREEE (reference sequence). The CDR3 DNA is TGTGCCAGCAGCCCAGGCTGGACAGGGTATACAGATACGCAGTATTTT. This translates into CASSPGWTGYTDTQYF.

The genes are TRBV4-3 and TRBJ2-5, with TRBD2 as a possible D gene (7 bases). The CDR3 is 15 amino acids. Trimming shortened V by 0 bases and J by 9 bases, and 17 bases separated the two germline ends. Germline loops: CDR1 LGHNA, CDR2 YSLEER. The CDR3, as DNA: TGCGCCAGCAGCCAAGAGGGGGGGGGCCCTATGGCCCAGTACTTC. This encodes CASSQEGGGPMAQYF.

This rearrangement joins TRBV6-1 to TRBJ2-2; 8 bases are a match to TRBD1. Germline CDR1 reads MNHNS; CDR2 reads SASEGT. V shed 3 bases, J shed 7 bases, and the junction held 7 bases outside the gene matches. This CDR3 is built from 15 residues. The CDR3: CASSESRGQDGELFF. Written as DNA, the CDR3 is TGTGCCAGCAGTGAGAGCAGGGGGCAGGACGGGGAGCTGTTTTTT.

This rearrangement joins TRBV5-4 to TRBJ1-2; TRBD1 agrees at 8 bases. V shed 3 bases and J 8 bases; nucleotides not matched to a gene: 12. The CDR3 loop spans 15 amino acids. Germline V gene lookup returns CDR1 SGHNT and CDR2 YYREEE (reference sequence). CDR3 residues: CASSYTGGNVEGYTF. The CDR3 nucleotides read TGTGCCAGCAGCTATACAGGGGGTAACGTCGAGGGCTACACCTTC.